A selection of T cell receptor beta chains follows, all from one sample in a study of T-cell memory formation after mild COVID-19. Via MiXCR, TCRdb re-called the 5' RACE reads, giving one row per CDR3 protein. The sample consists of 250,000 to 350,000 distinct CDR3 sequences, around a sixth of them appearing once. Sequenced sample: PBMCs or a T cell subset sorted from them (not recorded which). All receptors derive from a man between 18 and 29 years old who had mild COVID-19 (a few samples of this study predate the infection). Cell type and time point are not known. Each CDR3 is given with its conserved first and last residue. A D gene is named only where the DNA matches it firmly. A row's size may be missing; if present it is once, few, many or a size class.

J gene,V gene,D gene,clone size,CDR3 protein,CDR3 DNA
TRBJ1-2,TRBV7-2,-,-,CASSPSGGNGYTF,TGTGCCAGCAGCCCTAGCGGGGGGAACGGCTACACCTTC
TRBJ1-2,TRBV7-9,-,-,CASSPVGQGAYGYTF,TGTGCCAGCAGCCCCGTGGGGCAGGGAGCTTATGGCTACACCTTC
TRBJ2-4,TRBV14,-,few,CASSHGWAKNIQYF,TGTGCCAGCAGCCACGGATGGGCCAAAAACATTCAGTACTTC
TRBJ2-1,TRBV30,-,few,CAWSGSTYNEQFF,TGTGCCTGGAGCGGTAGTACCTACAATGAGCAGTTCTTC
TRBJ2-3,TRBV7-2,TRBD2,many,CASSKRLAGDRTDTQYF,TGTGCCAGCAGCAAACGACTAGCGGGGGACCGCACAGATACGCAGTATTTT
TRBJ2-5,TRBV29-1,-,-,CSVEGAGGSETQYF,TGCAGCGTTGAAGGGGCCGGGGGCTCAGAGACCCAGTACTTC
TRBJ2-3,TRBV11-2,-,few,CASSSYVRGTDTQYF,TGTGCCAGCAGCTCCTACGTCCGGGGCACAGATACGCAGTATTTT
TRBJ2-6,TRBV11-2,-,-,CASTHLKRGPSSGANVLTF,TGTGCCAGCACCCACCTGAAGAGGGGCCCTAGCTCTGGGGCCAACGTCCTGACTTTC
TRBJ2-3,TRBV6-2/TRBV6-3,-,few,CASIRSGTDTQYF,TGTGCCAGCATTAGGTCAGGCACAGATACGCAGTATTTT
TRBJ1-4,TRBV7-8,-,-,CASSLSETNEKLFF,TGTGCCAGCAGCTTGAGCGAAACTAATGAAAAACTGTTTTTT
TRBJ2-5,TRBV2,-,few,CASNYGALGETQYF,TGTGCCAGCAACTACGGGGCTTTAGGAGAGACCCAGTACTTC
TRBJ1-2,TRBV14,-,-,CASSHPTGRGYTF,TGTGCCAGCAGCCACCCGACGGGAAGAGGCTACACCTTC
TRBJ1-1,TRBV7-6,TRBD1,many,CASSLGGGGGTEAFF,TGTGCCAGCAGCTTAGGGGGAGGGGGCGGCACTGAAGCTTTCTTT
TRBJ1-4,TRBV20-1,-,-,CSASYPSEEKLFF,TGCAGTGCTAGTTATCCTTCCGAGGAAAAACTGTTTTTT
TRBJ2-5,TRBV24-1,TRBD2,many,CATSARGGFQETQYF,TGTGCCACCAGTGCTCGCGGGGGGTTCCAAGAGACCCAGTACTTC
TRBJ1-1,TRBV24-1,-,-,CATSAGVATEAFF,TGTGCCACCTCTGCAGGGGTGGCCACTGAAGCTTTCTTT